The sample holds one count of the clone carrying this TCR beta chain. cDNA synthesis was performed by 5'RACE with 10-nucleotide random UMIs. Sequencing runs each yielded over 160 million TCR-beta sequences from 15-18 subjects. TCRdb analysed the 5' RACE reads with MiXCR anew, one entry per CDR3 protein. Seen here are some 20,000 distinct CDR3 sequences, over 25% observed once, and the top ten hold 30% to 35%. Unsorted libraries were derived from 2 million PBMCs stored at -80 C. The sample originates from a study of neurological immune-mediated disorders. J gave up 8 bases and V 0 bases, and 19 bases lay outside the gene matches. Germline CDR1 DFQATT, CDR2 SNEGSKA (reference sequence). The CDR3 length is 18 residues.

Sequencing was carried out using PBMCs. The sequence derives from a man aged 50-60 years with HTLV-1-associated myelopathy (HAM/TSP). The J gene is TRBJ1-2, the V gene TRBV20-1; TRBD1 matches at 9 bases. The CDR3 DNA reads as TGCAGTGCTAGAGATTCCCTCATACTCGGGGACAGGGAGTACGGCTACACCTTC. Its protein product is CSARDSLILGDREYGYTF.